Listed here are 13 T cell receptor beta chains from one sample, sequenced in a study of PD-L1 blockade in urothelial cancer. Only in-frame clones appear in the TCRdb table, and some are missing; sequencing was by immunoSEQ multiplex PCR. The sample contains some 120,000 clones, roughly 90% of which appear only once. The time point is: peripheral blood 6 weeks after treatment start. The source was PBMCs, collected around atezolizumab (anti-PD-L1) treatment. These receptors originate from a man between 60 and 70 years old with urothelial cancer.

The V call is TRBV28, the J call TRBJ2-7, with D unclear. The CDR3 is 15 residues long. The V and J ends lost 2 bases and 1 base respectively, with 12 bases between them. Per the germline V gene, CDR1 is MDHEN and CDR2 is SYDVKM. The chain's CDR3 is CASSLPQDISYEQYF. The CDR3 DNA is TGTGCCAGCAGTTTACCCCAAGACATTTCCTACGAGCAGTACTTC.

As to this clone: Mismatch with germline at one junction end may stem from a read error. The J gene is TRBJ1-2, the V gene TRBV6-5, with 7 bases identical to TRBD1. Germline assignment: CDR1 MNHEY and CDR2 SVGAGI. CDR3 length: 12 amino acids. For the CDR3, the DNA is TGTGCCAGCACCAACAGGGGCTATGGCTACATCTTC. It translates to CASTNRGYGYIF.

This clone appeared once. The V call is TRBV7-9, the J call TRBJ1-2, with D unresolved. This CDR3 is 12 amino acids long. Deletions cut 5 bases from V and 7 bases from J, with 11 bases between. Per germline, CDR1 SEHNR and CDR2 FQNEAQ (reference sequence). CDR3 in amino acids: CASSRDQFGYTF. Here the CDR3 DNA reads TGTGCCAGCAGCCGCGATCAATTTGGCTACACCTTC.

As DNA, the CDR3 is TGCACCAGCAGCCATAAGACTAGCGGGGGGGTCGAGCAGTACTTC. Translated: CTSSHKTSGGVEQYF. The rearrangement joins TRBV1 to TRBJ2-7; no check of the table's D call, TRBD2, against the DNA was made. TRBV1 is shown as a pseudogene. The CDR3 loop spans 15 amino acids.

The genes are TRBV18 and TRBJ1-1, with D possibly matching TRBD1 (6 bases). V was cut by 2 bases and J by 5 bases, with 18 bases left in between. Germline CDR1 is KGHSH and CDR2 is LQKENI. The CDR3 is made up of 16 amino acids. The CDR3 sequence is CASSPARGGIGTEAFF. The CDR3 DNA reads as TGTGCCAGCTCACCAGCCAGGGGAGGGATTGGAACTGAAGCTTTCTTT.

The chain recombines TRBV4-1 with TRBJ1-4; D might be TRBD1 (5 bases). Germline V gives CDR1 MGHRA, CDR2 YSYEKL. The CDR3 length is 18 residues. Trimming took off 0 bases at V and 2 bases at J, with 16 bases between the two ends. CDR3 sequence reads: CASSQDGGAGKTNEKLFF. The CDR3 bases are TGCGCCAGCAGCCAAGACGGGGGTGCGGGCAAGACTAATGAAAAACTGTTTTTT.

V usage is TRBV27 and J usage is TRBJ2-6, with unresolved D. The V and J ends lost 8 bases and 3 bases respectively, with 8 bases between them. The CDR3 contains 13 residues. The germline gives CDR1 MNHEY, CDR2 SMNVEV (reference sequence). In DNA, the CDR3 is TGTGCCAGCTCTTTCAGTGGGGCCAACGTCCTGACTTTC. It codes for CASSFSGANVLTF.

The chain recombines TRBV6-1 with TRBJ2-7; D is ambiguous. The V end was cut by 5 bases, the J end by 3 bases, with 11 bases between. The CDR3 runs 13 residues. Germline values: CDR1 MNHNS, CDR2 SASEGT. The CDR3 DNA reads TGTGCCAGCAGTATTCGCCCCAGCTACGAGCAGTACTTC. Encoded protein: CASSIRPSYEQYF.

This chain connects TRBV28 to TRBJ1-1; 12 bases map to TRBD1. This CDR3 is built from 17 residues. J gave up 4 bases and V 4 bases, and 10 bases lay outside the gene matches. Per germline, CDR1 MDHEN and CDR2 SYDVKM. The CDR3, as DNA: TGTGCCAGCAGTTCTCCGGGACAGGGGGCCTTCGGCACTGAAGCTTTCTTT. Translating it yields CASSSPGQGAFGTEAFF.

This rearrangement joins TRBV5-1 to TRBJ1-4, with TRBD1 matching over 8 bases. CDR1 and CDR2 (germline): SGHRS, YFSETQ. Trimming at V came to 1 base and at J to 7 bases, leaving 3 bases not matched to a gene. The CDR3 contains 14 residues. The DNA for the CDR3 is TGCGCCAGCAGCTTGACAGGGGGAAGTGAAAAACTGTTTTTT. Its protein product is CASSLTGGSEKLFF.

This clone appeared a single time. The genes are TRBV28 and TRBJ2-6; 7 bases align to TRBD1. With V trimmed by 5 bases and J by 2 bases, 9 bases remained unmatched. Germline CDR1 MDHEN, CDR2 SYDVKM. This CDR3 comprises 17 residues. This chain's CDR3 is CASSTPSTGAGANVLTF. The CDR3 DNA follows: TGTGCCAGCAGTACTCCGAGTACAGGGGCTGGGGCCAACGTCCTGACTTTC.

This sequence joins TRBV5-5 and TRBJ2-3, with 11 bases identical to TRBD2. CDR3 length: 15 amino acids. J lost 4 bases, V lost 4 bases, and 5 bases had no gene match. Germline V gene data show CDR1 as SGHKS and CDR2 as YYEKEE (reference sequence). The CDR3 DNA is TGTGCCAGCAGCCGGACTAGCGGGCTGGCAGATACGCAGTATTTT. Its protein product is CASSRTSGLADTQYF.

The chain recombines TRBV7-2 with TRBJ2-1; 7 nucleotides match TRBD2. Germline V gives CDR1 SGHTA, CDR2 FQGNSA. CDR3 length: 17 amino acids. V trimming: 4 bases; J trimming: 0 bases; junction bases outside the gene matches: 9. CDR3 in DNA: TGTGCCAGCAGCTCAGGTCTCGGGAGGAGCTCCTACAATGAGCAGTTCTTC. This gives the protein CASSSGLGRSSYNEQFF.